These 14 T cell receptor beta chains came from one sample sequenced in a study of cytomegalovirus exposure and HLA in healthy donors. Amplification used 60 Vbeta primers and 13 Jbeta primers. Measured with immunoSEQ multiplex PCR; TCRdb has only the in-frame clones, and not every one. The sample has about 190,000 clones; around 81% are singletons. The specimen sequenced was PBMCs. The receptors shown here come from a man younger than 35 in good health and CMV-seronegative.

The J gene is TRBJ1-1, the V gene TRBV25-1, with D possibly being TRBD1 (5 bases). The V gene lost 3 bases and the J gene lost 2 bases, with 16 bases spanning the gap. Germline values: CDR1 MGHDK, CDR2 SYGVNS. The CDR3 contains 16 residues. The CDR3 protein is CASSDRGVGGNTEAFF. The DNA of the CDR3 is TGTGCCAGCAGTGATAGGGGCGTCGGGGGAAACACTGAAGCTTTCTTT.

The V gene is TRBV6-6, the J gene TRBJ2-5; D unclear. Germline loops: CDR1 MNHNY, CDR2 SVGAGI (reference sequence). Trimming took 7 bases from V and 3 from J, leaving 12 bases between them. The CDR3 sequence is 13 residues long. CDR3 DNA sequence: TGTGCCAGCATCCCTCACCCAGAAGAGACCCAGTACTTC. Translated: CASIPHPEETQYF.

The J gene is TRBJ2-3, the V gene TRBV5-1; tentative D call: TRBD1 (5 bases). The CDR3 totals 15 residues. The germline gives CDR1 SGHRS, CDR2 YFSETQ. V was trimmed by 4 bases and J by 4 bases, leaving 16 bases between them. In DNA form, the CDR3 reads TGCGCCAGCAGCCGGACGGATACAGGTCCAGATACGCAGTATTTT. The encoded protein is CASSRTDTGPDTQYF.

The CDR3 reads CASTDIYEQYF. CDR3 bases: TGTGCCAGCACCGACATTTACGAGCAGTACTTC. The gene calls are TRBV6-1 and TRBJ2-7; D is ambiguous. Germline loops: CDR1 MNHNS, CDR2 SASEGT. The length of the CDR3 is 11 residues. The V end lost 7 bases, the J end lost 4 bases, and 8 bases lay between the germline ends.

The chain has TRBV7-9 and TRBJ1-1, with 9 bases fitting TRBD1. With 0 bases clipped from V and 0 bases from J, the junction kept 8 bases outside the gene matches. The germline gives CDR1 SEHNR, CDR2 FQNEAQ (reference sequence). The length of the CDR3 is 18 residues. The CDR3, as DNA: TGTGCCAGCAGCTTAGCCGGGGGGGGACAGGGTGTGAACACTGAAGCTTTCTTT. Protein sequence: CASSLAGGGQGVNTEAFF. The full variable domain, with the rest looked up from reference TRBV7-9 and TRBJ1-1, is DTGVSQNPRHKITKRGQNVTFRCDPISEHNRLYWYRQTLGQGPEFLTYFQNEAQLEKSRLLSDRFSAERPKGSFSTLEIQRTEQGDSAMYLCASSLAGGGQGVNTEAFFGQGTRLTVV.

This chain joins TRBV29-1 and TRBJ2-1, with D possibly matching TRBD1 (7 bases). Germline CDR1 SQVTM, CDR2 ANQGSEA. The CDR3 contains 13 residues. The V and J ends lost 7 bases and 7 bases respectively, with 17 bases between them. The CDR3 spells CSGGTATGNEQFF. The CDR3 coding sequence is TGCAGCGGCGGGACAGCCACTGGAAATGAGCAGTTCTTC.

This clone was counted a single time. This chain uses TRBV5-1 with TRBJ1-5, with 8 bases aligning to TRBD1. After removal of 0 bases from V and 1 base from J, the junction contained 3 bases not matched to a gene. CDR1 and CDR2 from the germline V gene are SGHRS and YFSETQ. This CDR3 region has 16 residues. DNA for the CDR3: TGCGCCAGCAGCTTGGGAAACAGGGGGAGCAATCAGCCCCAGCATTTT. Translation: CASSLGNRGSNQPQHF.

The chain couples TRBV4-3 to TRBJ1-2; D is possibly TRBD1 (6 bases). Deletions cut 6 bases from V and 5 bases from J, with 16 bases between. Germline assignment: CDR1 LGHNA and CDR2 YSLEER. This CDR3 spans 14 amino acids. CDR3 sequence reads: CASSQTRGGYGYTF. CDR3 bases: TGCGCCAGCAGTCAAACCAGGGGAGGGTATGGCTACACCTTC.

The chain carries TRBV5-6 and TRBJ2-7, with a possible D match to TRBD1 (6 bases). There are 14 residues in the CDR3. Germline CDR1 and CDR2: SGHDT and YYEEEE. V lost 4 bases to trimming and J lost 0 bases, with 11 bases between them. CDR3 DNA: TGTGCCAGCAGCCAGGACAGACTCTCCTACGAGCAGTACTTC. It specifies CASSQDRLSYEQYF.

The chain is built from TRBV5-4 and TRBJ2-5; 10 positions match TRBD2. The CDR3 has 16 residues. With 4 bases clipped from V and 1 base from J, the junction kept 7 bases outside the gene matches. Germline V gene sequence: CDR1 SGHNT, CDR2 YYREEE (reference sequence). The CDR3 region has the DNA TGTGCCAGCAGCGCTCGACTAGCGGGTTCCCAAGAGACCCAGTACTTC. It yields the protein CASSARLAGSQETQYF.

The chain joins TRBV2 to TRBJ1-2, with TRBD1 matching over 9 bases. Looked up from germline, CDR1 is SNHLY and CDR2 is FYNNEI. Unmatched junction bases numbered 11, after V lost 7 bases and J lost 5 bases. This CDR3 region has 15 residues. The CDR3 spells CASIPRTGDRYGYTF. DNA of the CDR3: TGTGCCAGCATCCCCAGGACAGGGGATAGATATGGCTACACCTTC.

The chain is built from TRBV4-3 and TRBJ2-5; the match to TRBD1 covers 7 bases. The CDR3 sequence is 15 residues long. The germline CDR1 and CDR2 sequences are LGHNA and YSLEER. Germline trimming cut 3 bases from V and 3 bases from J; bases unmatched to any gene: 7. The CDR3 loop reads CASSHGTAAEETQYF. CDR3 in DNA: TGCGCCAGCAGCCACGGGACAGCCGCAGAAGAGACCCAGTACTTC.

This clone was counted between two and nine times. Its ends do not fully match the called genes, so a read error is possible. The V gene is TRBV7-7, the J gene TRBJ1-2; no clear D gene. The CDR3 loop spans 17 amino acids. CDR1 is SSHAT, CDR2 FNYEAQ, per germline (reference sequence). The CDR3 sequence is CASSLSVRETWSYGYTF. The DNA of the CDR3 is TGTGCTAGCAGCTTATCGGTCCGGGAGACATGGAGTTATGGCTACACCTTC. The complete variable domain, with remaining parts taken from reference TRBV7-7 and TRBJ1-2, reads GAGVSQSPRYKVTKRGQDVTLRCDPISSHATLYWYQQALGQGPEFLTYFNYEAQPDKSGLPSDRFSAERPEGSISTLTIQRTEQRDSAMYRCASSLSVRETWSYGYTFGSGTRLTVV.

Details on this clone: One junction end does not reproduce the germline sequence, and a read error may be involved. J is TRBJ2-5 and V is TRBV7-7; 7 nucleotides match TRBD2. CDR3 length: 14 amino acids. CDR1 is SSHAT and CDR2 is FNYEAQ in the germline V gene (reference sequence). The CDR3 region has the DNA TGTGCTAGCAGCCGGGAGGCGTGGCAAGAGACCCAGTACTTC. Translated: CASSREAWQETQYF.